Listed below are T cell receptor beta chains from one sample, sequenced in a study of cytomegalovirus exposure and HLA in healthy donors. Clones were sequenced by immunoSEQ multiplex PCR, and TCRdb holds only the in-frame ones, with some missing. The data hold about 120,000 clones, with just over 65% observed a single time. Material: PBMCs. Receptors originate from a man aged 18 to 29 in good health and CMV-seronegative. Both conserved end residues are part of each CDR3. The order of the fields is J gene, V gene, D gene, CDR3 protein. The D gene is left open where the match is weak.

J: TRBJ1-5; V: TRBV6-6; D: TRBD1; CDR3: CASSRQQGTNQPQHF
J: TRBJ1-1; V: TRBV10-3; D: .; CDR3: CAIRGQFTEAFF
J: TRBJ1-2; V: TRBV6-5; D: .; CDR3: CASRELTPFYGYTF
J: TRBJ2-1; V: TRBV19; D: TRBD2; CDR3: CASSKGLAGGLEQFF
J: TRBJ1-2; V: TRBV30; D: TRBD1; CDR3: CAWTTGPYGYTF
J: TRBJ2-7; V: TRBV4-1; D: TRBD1; CDR3: CASSQETGQATYEQYF
J: .; V: TRBV27; D: .; CDR3: CASSSTRVGYEQYF
J: TRBJ2-2; V: TRBV5-6; D: TRBD2; CDR3: CASSLRAGGPTGELFF
J: TRBJ2-5; V: TRBV10-3; D: TRBD2; CDR3: CATHPSGGTTQYF
J: TRBJ1-2; V: TRBV30; D: .; CDR3: CAWSVGQGYDYGYTF
J: TRBJ1-5; V: TRBV11-2; D: .; CDR3: CASSPTLSSFDQPQHF
J: TRBJ1-2; V: TRBV4-1; D: TRBD1; CDR3: CASSQPLTGVGGYTF
J: TRBJ2-5; V: TRBV27; D: .; CDR3: CASSSSLQETQYF
J: TRBJ2-7; V: TRBV10-2; D: TRBD2; CDR3: CASSDPSGRAQYF
J: TRBJ1-3; V: TRBV28; D: .; CDR3: CASRGNGNTIYF
J: TRBJ2-3; V: TRBV30; D: .; CDR3: CAWSGGALTDTQYF
J: TRBJ1-5; V: TRBV7-8; D: .; CDR3: CASSTDLGGQPQHF
J: TRBJ1-2; V: TRBV7-2; D: .; CDR3: CASSLALGGGYGYTF
J: TRBJ2-7; V: TRBV27; D: TRBD1; CDR3: CASSGNLGQVIYEQYF
J: TRBJ1-4; V: TRBV27; D: .; CDR3: CASRGLKQNEKLFF
J: TRBJ2-1; V: TRBV2; D: TRBD2; CDR3: CASRSRLAASNEQFF
J: TRBJ2-7; V: TRBV30; D: TRBD2; CDR3: CAWRPTSASEQYF
J: TRBJ1-1; V: TRBV28; D: TRBD1; CDR3: CASSYPGQGGSEAFF
J: TRBJ2-2; V: TRBV30; D: .; CDR3: CAWSTGFGTGELFF
J: TRBJ2-3; V: TRBV7-9; D: TRBD1; CDR3: CASSFDRDRGRDTQYF
J: TRBJ2-1; V: TRBV4-3; D: TRBD2; CDR3: CASSQDLSAGAHNEQFF
J: TRBJ1-3; V: TRBV28; D: TRBD1; CDR3: CASTGDRRTGNTIYF
J: TRBJ1-2; V: TRBV29-1; D: TRBD1; CDR3: CSVGTGYGYTF
J: TRBJ2-7; V: TRBV6-1; D: .; CDR3: CASSEDWGRPREQYF
J: .; V: TRBV30; D: .; CDR3: CAWLRSYEQYF
J: TRBJ1-2; V: TRBV27; D: .; CDR3: CASSFFARGNYGYTF
J: TRBJ2-1; V: TRBV5-1; D: TRBD2; CDR3: CASSSKPAGGPRNEQFF
J: TRBJ1-2; V: TRBV6-5; D: .; CDR3: CASSYTRGGYTF